This T cell receptor beta chain is drawn from a study of OX40 agonist ivuxolimab in advanced cancers. Germline V lookup: CDR1 MNHEY, CDR2 SVGAGI. The CDR3 is 14 residues long. Trimming removed 3 bases at V and 6 bases at J, with 12 bases between. The data were produced by immunoSEQ multiplex PCR, yet TCRdb's version contains in-frame clones alone and is incomplete. The repertoire holds around 15,000 clones, with about 91% as singletons. V gene TRBV6-5 combines with J gene TRBJ2-1; maybe TRBD1 (5 bases). The material sequenced was CD4+ or CD8+ T cells sorted from blood, taken in a trial of the OX40 agonist ivuxolimab. The clonotype comes from an adult with an advanced solid tumor such as melanoma, head and neck, liver or kidney cancer. The CDR3 bases are TGTGCCAGCAGTTATGTCCAGGGCGGCAATGAGCAGTTCTTC. Translation: CASSYVQGGNEQFF.